A selection of T cell receptor beta chains follows, all from one sample in a study of human T cells and chemical hapten exposure. TCRdb processed the reads anew with MiXCR; each CDR3 protein has one entry. The repertoire has about 120,000 distinct CDR3 sequences, around 9% of them found once; the top ten carry roughly 1.5%. Sequenced: whole blood. These receptor sequences come from a human donor in good health. Some clones in this sample may be carry-over from other donors' samples. Each CDR3 is given without its conserved first and last residue. The order of the fields is V gene, CDR3 protein.

V: TRBV4-2
CDR3: ASSLVGPRNEQY

V: TRBV5-1
CDR3: ASSRGDRDGTEAF

V: TRBV7-9
CDR3: ASSSSQGKDEQF

V: TRBV4-3
CDR3: ASSQGTLGLGRLDEQY

V: TRBV20-1
CDR3: SAMGLAGDNEQF

V: TRBV20-1
CDR3: SAPGNEQF

V: TRBV27
CDR3: ASSLFLNTEAF

V: TRBV2
CDR3: ASQWDRGQNEQF

V: TRBV29-1
CDR3: SVRTGAEETQY

V: TRBV10-3
CDR3: AISEGTLEQY

V: TRBV19
CDR3: ASSINLNTGELF

V: TRBV11-1
CDR3: ASSNQEQSTEAF

V: TRBV7-9
CDR3: ASSRYRELSTDTQY

V: TRBV28
CDR3: ASRLGTGNTGELF

V: TRBV6-5
CDR3: ASRGTGFRHEQY

V: TRBV6-5
CDR3: ASSTGSGNNYGYT

V: TRBV7-6
CDR3: ASSLILHEQF

V: TRBV18
CDR3: ASSPSTGIVSYEQY

V: TRBV2
CDR3: ASTREGAGEKLF

V: TRBV7-7
CDR3: ASSLAGRGETQY

V: TRBV4-1
CDR3: ASSQDSVGLQETQY

V: TRBV29-1
CDR3: SVTQTGLGETQY

V: TRBV5-1
CDR3: ASSLGRDYRRDEQF

V: TRBV6-5
CDR3: ASSSRGPNYGYT

V: TRBV12-3/TRBV12-4
CDR3: ASSLPPGQGNEKLF

V: TRBV10-3
CDR3: AISESAGTDTQY

V: TRBV20-1
CDR3: SARDRAVYGYT

V: TRBV12-3/TRBV12-4
CDR3: ASSLGDSGTKTQY

V: TRBV6-2/TRBV6-3
CDR3: ASSNNLNSNQPQH

V: TRBV2
CDR3: ASSVKTGTGINSPLH

V: TRBV7-9
CDR3: ASGSRGSPDTQY

V: TRBV20-1
CDR3: SAIQVSGNTIY

V: TRBV4-1
CDR3: ASSQDGTGMETQY

V: TRBV27
CDR3: ASSSIPSPQETQY

V: TRBV7-9
CDR3: ASSLGDRGQF

V: TRBV3-1
CDR3: ASSQVWDRGANEKLF

V: TRBV7-9
CDR3: ASSSSWTYQETQY

V: TRBV27
CDR3: ASSLAYPRGNQPQH

V: TRBV20-1
CDR3: SAGTSGGSTDTQY

V: TRBV7-9
CDR3: ASSPSTTDTQY

V: TRBV7-9
CDR3: ASSLDGGEGTEAF

V: TRBV27
CDR3: ASSLGGAGGSYEQY

V: TRBV18
CDR3: ASSPGTGYSYEQY

V: TRBV6-2/TRBV6-3
CDR3: ASSPLPQPQH

V: TRBV7-9
CDR3: ASSLPTSRGEQY

V: TRBV10-3
CDR3: AISEGTGGMNTEAF

V: TRBV19
CDR3: ASSIDRTSGDEQF

V: TRBV6-4
CDR3: ASSDEGDTDTQY

V: TRBV5-1
CDR3: ASTSGTGPGELF

V: TRBV4-3
CDR3: ASSQSFSYNEQF

V: TRBV5-4
CDR3: ASSSGGVYLTDTQY

V: TRBV29-1
CDR3: SVGQGQETQY

V: TRBV6-6
CDR3: ASRTGGTDTQY

V: TRBV7-8
CDR3: ASSLASGQGAVSYGYT